This T cell receptor (beta chain) was captured by sequencing in a study of blood T cell repertoires in COVID-19. For the study at large: PBMCs, B-cell-depleted T cells, or T cells were the source of the cDNA or gDNA that made up the material.

V lost 7 bases to trimming and J lost 1 base, with 10 bases between them. Germline V lookup: CDR1 SQVTM, CDR2 ANQGSEA. The CDR3 sequence is 12 residues long. Generated by immunoSEQ multiplex PCR, the TCRdb table keeps only in-frame clones and is missing some. The table includes 45,000 to 55,000 clones, approximately 80% detected once. The specimen sequenced was peripheral blood. This rearrangement joins TRBV29-1 to TRBJ2-5; either TRBD1 or TRBD2 may fit D (5 bases each). The receptor comes from a human donor with active or convalescent COVID-19. The donor label of this sample is uncertain. The chain's CDR3 is CSAGRGQETQYF. DNA of the CDR3: TGCAGCGCAGGGAGAGGCCAAGAGACCCAGTACTTC. Full variable domain (remainder filled in from reference TRBV29-1 and TRBJ2-5): SAVISQKPSRDICQRGTSLTIQCQVDSQVTMMFWYRQQPGQSLTLIATANQGSEATYESGFVIDKFPISRPNLTFSTLTVSNMSPEDSSIYLCSAGRGQETQYFGPGTRLLVL.